The 4 T cell receptor beta chains presented below share a single source sample, sequenced in a study of blood T cell repertoires in COVID-19. Sequenced by immunoSEQ multiplex PCR; TCRdb stores in-frame clones only, minus some. Here the sample spans roughly 60,000 clones, 70% to 85% being singletons. Sequences were obtained from peripheral blood. The receptors come from a man aged 55 to 69 with acute or convalescent COVID-19.

This clone turned up a few times. The chain combines TRBV2 with TRBJ2-5; D gene ambiguous. Trimming took off 10 bases at V and 3 bases at J, with 15 bases between the two ends. The CDR3 is 13 residues long. In germline, CDR1 is SNHLY, CDR2 FYNNEI. In DNA, the CDR3 is TGTGCCATAAGCTCGGGTGTTAAAGAGACCCAGTACTTC. Its protein is CAISSGVKETQYF.

This clone was seen a single time. This rearrangement joins TRBV14 to TRBJ1-3, with TRBD1 as a possible D gene (5 bases). Per the germline V gene, CDR1 is SGHDN and CDR2 is FVKESK. V lost 3 bases, J lost 2 bases, and 11 bases lay in between. CDR3 length: 15 amino acids. CDR3 sequence: CASSQREGPGNTIYF. CDR3 DNA sequence: TGTGCCAGCAGCCAGCGGGAGGGACCTGGAAACACCATATATTTT.

J is TRBJ2-7 and V is TRBV6-6, with a weak D call TRBD1 (5 bases). Trimming took 7 bases from V and 0 from J, leaving 10 bases between them. CDR3 length: 13 residues. The germline gives CDR1 MNHNY, CDR2 SVGAGI (reference sequence). CDR3 protein: CASISGSSYEQYF. The CDR3, as DNA: TGTGCCAGCATCTCAGGGTCCTCCTACGAGCAGTACTTC.

The V and J genes are TRBV27 and TRBJ1-2, with D possibly being TRBD1 (6 bases). V lost 6 bases and J lost 8, with 16 bases in between. Per the germline V gene, CDR1 is MNHEY and CDR2 is SMNVEV (reference sequence). The CDR3 covers 13 residues. The CDR3 DNA sequence: TGTGCCAGCAGCCCGAACAGGGTGGAGGGCTACACCTTC. Translating gives CASSPNRVEGYTF.